Listed here is a single TCR beta chain. Its target is not known. Methods used by the authors: TCRs per sample had a median of roughly 93,000 and ranged from roughly 23,224 to 700,000. From the RACE reads, TCRdb called clonotypes with MiXCR, one entry per CDR3 protein. TCRdb's processing, not the study's, gives the V and J calls here. Among a few hundred thousand distinct CDR3 sequences listed, roughly 6.3% were seen once. Germline V gene lookup returns CDR1 DFQATT and CDR2 SNEGSKA (reference sequence). Losses at the gene ends were 3 bases for V and 0 bases for J; bases not matched to a gene: 5. The CDR3 is 15 residues long. The data originate from a study of human T cells and chemical hapten exposure. Looking at the study overall: The study sensitized with 2% DPC on a roughly 2 cm by roughly 2 cm patch of upper inner arm skin. Broader study findings: The number of TCRs over 1 in 1000 frequency stayed unchanged after DPC.

Time point given: patch test 2, 6 weeks after DPC sensitization. Described treatment: therapeutic diphenylcyclopropenone sensitization with weekly scalp DPC. V usage is TRBV20-1 and J usage is TRBJ1-3; TRBD1 agrees at 7 bases. This clonotype was sampled from a woman aged 18-30 years with alopecia areata. Some clones in this sample may be carry-over from other donors' samples. The sample in question was whole blood, obtained in connection with sensitization to the hapten diphenylcyclopropenone (DPC). The CDR3 is CSARQGQTSGNTIYF. The DNA for the CDR3 is TGCAGTGCTAGGCAGGGACAGACCTCTGGAAACACCATATATTTT.